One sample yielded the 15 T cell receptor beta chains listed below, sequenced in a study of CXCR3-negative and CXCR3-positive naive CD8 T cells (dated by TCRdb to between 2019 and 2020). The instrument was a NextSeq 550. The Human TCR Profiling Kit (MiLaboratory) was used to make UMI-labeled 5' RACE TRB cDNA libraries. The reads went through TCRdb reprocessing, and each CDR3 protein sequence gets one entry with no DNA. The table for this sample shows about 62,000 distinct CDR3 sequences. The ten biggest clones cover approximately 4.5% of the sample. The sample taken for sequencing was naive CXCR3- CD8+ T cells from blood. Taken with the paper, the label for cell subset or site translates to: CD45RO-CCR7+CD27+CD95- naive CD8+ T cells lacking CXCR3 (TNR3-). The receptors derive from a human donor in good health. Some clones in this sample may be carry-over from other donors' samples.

CDR3 loop: CASTAGMNEQFF. This chain uses TRBV6-5 with TRBJ2-1; as DNA is missing, the TRBD1 call by TCRdb cannot be tested. The CDR3 runs 12 residues. The V gene's germline CDR1 is MNHEY and CDR2 SVGAGI.

This CDR3 is CSVAGGPGELFF. The rearrangement links TRBV29-1 to TRBJ2-2; TCRdb's D call of TRBD2 is untestable without DNA. Germline CDR1 SQVTM, CDR2 ANQGSEA. The CDR3 totals 12 residues.

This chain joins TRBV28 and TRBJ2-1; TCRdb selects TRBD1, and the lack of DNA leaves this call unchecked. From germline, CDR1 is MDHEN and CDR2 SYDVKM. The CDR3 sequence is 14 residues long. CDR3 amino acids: CASSLGDSHNEQFF.

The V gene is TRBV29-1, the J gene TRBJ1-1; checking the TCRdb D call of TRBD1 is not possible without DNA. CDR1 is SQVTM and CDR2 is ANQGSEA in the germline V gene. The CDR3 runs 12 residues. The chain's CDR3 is CSVEQGAARSFF.

The CDR3 sequence is CASSFLQDQETQYF. The chain is built from TRBV5-6 and TRBJ2-5. CDR3 length equals 14 residues. In germline, CDR1 is SGHDT, CDR2 YYEEEE.

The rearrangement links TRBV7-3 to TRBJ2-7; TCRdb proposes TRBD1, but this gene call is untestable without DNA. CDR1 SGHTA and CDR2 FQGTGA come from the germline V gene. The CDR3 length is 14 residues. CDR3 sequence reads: CASSSTGGSYEQYF.

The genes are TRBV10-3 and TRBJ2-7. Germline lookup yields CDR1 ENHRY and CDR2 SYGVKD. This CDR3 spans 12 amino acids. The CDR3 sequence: CAISERDFEQYF.

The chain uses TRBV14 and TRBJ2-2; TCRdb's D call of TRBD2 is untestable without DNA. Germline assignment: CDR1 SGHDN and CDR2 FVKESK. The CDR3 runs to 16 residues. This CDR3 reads CASSGALAVNTGELFF.

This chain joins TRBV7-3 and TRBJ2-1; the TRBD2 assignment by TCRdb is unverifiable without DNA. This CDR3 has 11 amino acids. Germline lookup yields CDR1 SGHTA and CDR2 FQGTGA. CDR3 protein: CASSEGDEQFF.

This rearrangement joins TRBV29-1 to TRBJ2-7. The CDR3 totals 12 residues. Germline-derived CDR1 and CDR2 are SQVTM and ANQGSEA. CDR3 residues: CSVEENSYEQYF.

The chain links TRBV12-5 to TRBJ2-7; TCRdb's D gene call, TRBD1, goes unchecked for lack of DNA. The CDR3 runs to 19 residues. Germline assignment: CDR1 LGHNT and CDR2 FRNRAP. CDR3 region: CASGLVHGQGAVSSYEQYF. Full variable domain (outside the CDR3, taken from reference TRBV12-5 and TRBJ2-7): DARVTQTPRHKVTEMGQEVTMRCQPILGHNTVFWYRQTMMQGLELLAYFRNRAPLDDSGMPKDRFSAEMPDATLATLKIQPSEPRDSAVYFCASGLVHGQGAVSSYEQYFGPGTRLTVT.

The CDR3 is CASSLVLADTYEQYF. The chain carries TRBV5-5 and TRBJ2-7; TCRdb indicates TRBD2, and absent DNA this call remains unverified. In germline, CDR1 is SGHKS, CDR2 YYEKEE (reference sequence). The CDR3 runs to 15 residues.

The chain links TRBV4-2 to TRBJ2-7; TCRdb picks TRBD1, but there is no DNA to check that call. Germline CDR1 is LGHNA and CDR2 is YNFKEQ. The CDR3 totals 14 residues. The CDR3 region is CASSQNGRWLEQYF.

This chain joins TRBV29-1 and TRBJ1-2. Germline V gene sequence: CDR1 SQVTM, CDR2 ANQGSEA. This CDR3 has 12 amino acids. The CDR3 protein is CSVEGQLYGYTF.

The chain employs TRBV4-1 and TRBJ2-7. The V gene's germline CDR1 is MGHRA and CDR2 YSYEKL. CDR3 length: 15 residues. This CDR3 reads CASSQVKSDSYEQYF.